This T cell receptor (beta chain) derives from a study of monozygotic twins with inflammatory bowel disease. Molecular identifiers with 6-nucleotide sample barcodes were added during cDNA synthesis via template switching. Reanalyzing the 5' RACE reads, TCRdb keeps one entry per CDR3 protein, without DNA. This sample's table reports over 150,000 distinct CDR3 sequences. The germline V gene encodes CDR1 DFQATT and CDR2 SNEGSKA (reference sequence). The CDR3 extends over 12 amino acids. The specimen was blood. The chain has TRBV20-1 and TRBJ1-2. The clonotype comes from a human donor with ulcerative colitis or Crohn's disease, or a healthy co-twin of an affected twin (not recorded which). CDR3 amino acids: CSARGWGVGYTF.